This T cell receptor (beta chain) stems from a study of OX40 agonist ivuxolimab in advanced cancers. This clone was picked up a small number of times. Generated by immunoSEQ multiplex PCR, the TCRdb table keeps only in-frame clones and is missing some. Among 65,000 to 80,000 clones, 91% were seen once, and the ten largest hold around 2.3%. The receptor comes from an adult with an advanced solid tumor such as melanoma, head and neck, liver or kidney cancer. The source material was CD4+ or CD8+ T cells sorted from blood, sampled in a trial of the OX40 agonist ivuxolimab.

The CDR3 here is CASITTVRNEQYF. The CDR3 DNA reads as TGTGCCAGCATCACTACTGTAAGGAACGAGCAGTACTTC. This chain joins TRBV6-1 and TRBJ2-7; no clear D. Trimming pared 7 bases from V and 5 bases from J, leaving 15 bases between. Germline values: CDR1 MNHNS, CDR2 SASEGT. The CDR3 has 13 amino acids.